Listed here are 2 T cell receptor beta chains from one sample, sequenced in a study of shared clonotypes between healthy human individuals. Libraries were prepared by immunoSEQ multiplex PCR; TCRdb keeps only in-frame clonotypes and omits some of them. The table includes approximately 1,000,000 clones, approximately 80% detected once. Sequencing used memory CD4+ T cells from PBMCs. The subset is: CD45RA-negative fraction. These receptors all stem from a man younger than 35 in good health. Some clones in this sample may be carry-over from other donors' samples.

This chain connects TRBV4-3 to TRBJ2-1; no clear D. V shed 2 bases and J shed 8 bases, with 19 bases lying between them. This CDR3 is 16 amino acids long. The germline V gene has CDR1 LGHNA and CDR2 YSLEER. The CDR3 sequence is CASSQQLPPGVHEQFF. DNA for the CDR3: TGCGCCAGCAGCCAACAATTACCCCCTGGGGTTCATGAGCAGTTCTTC.

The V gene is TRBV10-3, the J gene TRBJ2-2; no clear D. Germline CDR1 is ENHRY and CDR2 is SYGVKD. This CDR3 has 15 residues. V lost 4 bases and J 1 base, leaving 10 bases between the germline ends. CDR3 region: CAISVGERNTGELFF. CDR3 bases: TGTGCCATCAGTGTAGGCGAGAGGAACACCGGGGAGCTGTTTTTT.